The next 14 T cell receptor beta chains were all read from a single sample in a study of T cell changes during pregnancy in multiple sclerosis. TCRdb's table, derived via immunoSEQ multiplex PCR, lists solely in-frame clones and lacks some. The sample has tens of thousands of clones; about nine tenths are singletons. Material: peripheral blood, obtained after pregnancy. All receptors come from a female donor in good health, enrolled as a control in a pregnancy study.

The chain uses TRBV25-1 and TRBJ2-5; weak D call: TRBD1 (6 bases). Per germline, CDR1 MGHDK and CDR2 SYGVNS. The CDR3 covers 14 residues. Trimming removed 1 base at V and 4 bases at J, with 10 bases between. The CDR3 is CASSELVGGETQYF. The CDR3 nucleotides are TGTGCCAGCAGTGAATTGGTAGGGGGAGAGACCCAGTACTTC.

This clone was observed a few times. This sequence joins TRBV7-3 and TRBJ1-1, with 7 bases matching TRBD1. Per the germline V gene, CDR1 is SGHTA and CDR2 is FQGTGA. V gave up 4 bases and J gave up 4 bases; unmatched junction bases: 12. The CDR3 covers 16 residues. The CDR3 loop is CASSSNPGAGGTEAFF. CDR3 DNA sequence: TGTGCCAGCAGCTCCAACCCCGGTGCAGGGGGCACTGAAGCTTTCTTT.

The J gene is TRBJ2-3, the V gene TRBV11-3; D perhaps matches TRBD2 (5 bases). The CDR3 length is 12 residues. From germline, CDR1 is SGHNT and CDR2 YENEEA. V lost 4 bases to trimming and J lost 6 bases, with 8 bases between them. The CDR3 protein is CASSSGSDTQYF. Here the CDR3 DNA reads TGTGCCAGCAGCTCGGGGTCGGATACGCAGTATTTT.

The CDR3 spells CATSYGRVYEQYF. The CDR3 DNA follows: TGTGCCACCAGCTACGGGAGGGTCTACGAGCAGTACTTC. The genes are TRBV15 and TRBJ2-7; 8 nucleotides agree with TRBD2. The V gene's germline CDR1 is LNHNV and CDR2 YYDKDF (reference sequence). This CDR3 contains 13 residues. Germline trimming cut 5 bases from V and 3 bases from J; bases unmatched to any gene: 3.

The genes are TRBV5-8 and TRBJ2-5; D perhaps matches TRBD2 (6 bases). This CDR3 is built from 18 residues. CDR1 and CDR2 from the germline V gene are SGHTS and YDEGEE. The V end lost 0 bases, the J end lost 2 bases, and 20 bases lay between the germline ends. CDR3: CASSLALGLITKQETQYF. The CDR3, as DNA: TGTGCCAGCAGCTTGGCCCTGGGACTGATTACCAAACAAGAGACCCAGTACTTC.

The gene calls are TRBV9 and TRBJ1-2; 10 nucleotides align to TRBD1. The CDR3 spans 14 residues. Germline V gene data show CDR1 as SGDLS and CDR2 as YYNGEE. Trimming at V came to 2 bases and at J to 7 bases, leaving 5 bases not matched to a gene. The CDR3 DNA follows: TGTGCCAGCAGCGTGTCGACAGGGGGCAGTGGCTACACCTTC. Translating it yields CASSVSTGGSGYTF.

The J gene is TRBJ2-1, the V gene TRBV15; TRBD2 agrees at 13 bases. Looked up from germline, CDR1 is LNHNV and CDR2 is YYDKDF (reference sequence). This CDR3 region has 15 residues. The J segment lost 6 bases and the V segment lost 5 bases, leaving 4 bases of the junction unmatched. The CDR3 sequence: CATSPRTSGSNEQFF. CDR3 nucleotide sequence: TGTGCCACCAGCCCCCGGACTAGCGGGAGCAATGAGCAGTTCTTC.

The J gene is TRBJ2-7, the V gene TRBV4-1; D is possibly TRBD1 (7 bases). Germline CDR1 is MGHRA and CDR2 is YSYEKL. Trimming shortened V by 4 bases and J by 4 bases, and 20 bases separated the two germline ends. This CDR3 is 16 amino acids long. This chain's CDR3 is CASSLRGDRGIYEQYF. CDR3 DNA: TGCGCCAGCAGCCTCAGGGGGGATCGTGGGATTTACGAGCAGTACTTC.

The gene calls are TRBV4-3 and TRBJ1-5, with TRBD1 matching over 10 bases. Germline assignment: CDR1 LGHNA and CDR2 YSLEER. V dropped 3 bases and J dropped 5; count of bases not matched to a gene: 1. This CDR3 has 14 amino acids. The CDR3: CASSHGTGDQPQHF. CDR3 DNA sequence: TGCGCCAGCAGCCACGGGACAGGGGATCAGCCCCAGCATTTT.

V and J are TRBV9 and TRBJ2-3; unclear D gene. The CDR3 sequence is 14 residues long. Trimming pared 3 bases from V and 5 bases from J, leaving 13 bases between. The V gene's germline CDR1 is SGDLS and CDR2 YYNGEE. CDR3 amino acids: CASSGRRPKDTQYF. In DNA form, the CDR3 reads TGTGCCAGCAGCGGGCGGCGGCCCAAAGATACGCAGTATTTT.

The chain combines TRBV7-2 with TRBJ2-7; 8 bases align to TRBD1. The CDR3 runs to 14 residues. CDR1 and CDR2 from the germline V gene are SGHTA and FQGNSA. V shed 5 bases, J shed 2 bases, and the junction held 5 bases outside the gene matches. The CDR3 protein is CASSPDRGAYEQYF. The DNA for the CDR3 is TGTGCCAGCAGCCCCGACAGGGGTGCCTACGAGCAGTACTTC.

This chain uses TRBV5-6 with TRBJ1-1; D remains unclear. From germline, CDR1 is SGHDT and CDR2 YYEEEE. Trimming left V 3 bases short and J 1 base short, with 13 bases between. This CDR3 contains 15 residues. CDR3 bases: TGTGCCAGCAGCTCCTACGCGAGAGGGAACACTGAAGCTTTCTTT. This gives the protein CASSSYARGNTEAFF.

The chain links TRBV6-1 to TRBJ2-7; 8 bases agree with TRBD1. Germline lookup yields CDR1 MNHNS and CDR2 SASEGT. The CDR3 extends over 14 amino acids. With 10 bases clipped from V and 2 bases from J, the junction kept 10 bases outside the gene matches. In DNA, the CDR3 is TGTGCCATTATGACACGGGACAGGACCTACGAGCAGTACTTC. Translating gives CAIMTRDRTYEQYF.

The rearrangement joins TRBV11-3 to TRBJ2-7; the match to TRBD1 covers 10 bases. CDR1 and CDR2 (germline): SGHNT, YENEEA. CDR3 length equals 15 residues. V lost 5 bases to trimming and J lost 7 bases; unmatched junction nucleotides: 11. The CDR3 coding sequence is TGTGCCAGCAGCCCCGGGGACAGGGGCGTGCGGGAGCAGTACTTC. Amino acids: CASSPGDRGVREQYF.